Listed here are 32 T cell receptor beta chains from one sample, sequenced in a study of blood T cell repertoires in COVID-19 (dated by TCRdb to about 2020). Preparation of the library involved the immunoSEQ multiplex PCR assay. Here the immuneACCESS table is served through TCRdb, limited to in-frame sequences with V and J called. Missing clones are a known gap in these copies; in checked studies unresolved V genes cover under half, and the rest lacks a known reason. Counted in this sample were over 130,000 clones; around 82% of them appeared once. The top ten constitute 8% of the sample. Sequenced sample: peripheral blood. The receptors were gathered from a human donor in a cohort sampled during active COVID-19.

V is TRBV11-2 and J is TRBJ2-5, with TRBD2 as a possible D gene (5 bases). The CDR3 runs to 14 residues. Per the germline V gene, CDR1 is SGHAT and CDR2 is FQNNGV. Trimming shortened V by 1 base and J by 5 bases, and 11 bases separated the two germline ends. CDR3 in amino acids: CASSLGSGWETQYF. DNA of the CDR3: TGTGCCAGCAGCTTAGGGTCGGGGTGGGAGACCCAGTACTTC.

The J gene is TRBJ2-2, the V gene TRBV5-1, with 7 bases identical to TRBD1. V was clipped by 1 base and J by 0 bases; unmatched bases: 3. CDR3 length equals 16 residues. Germline V gene sequence: CDR1 SGHRS, CDR2 YFSETQ. The CDR3 loop is CASSLIGTANTGELFF. The CDR3 coding sequence is TGCGCCAGCAGCTTGATTGGGACAGCGAACACCGGGGAGCTGTTTTTT.

The V call is TRBV6-2 or TRBV6-3, the J call TRBJ2-1; a possible D gene is TRBD2 (6 bases). The CDR3 consists of 15 residues. The germline V and J ends were trimmed by 5 bases and 2 bases, with 13 bases remaining between them. In germline, CDR1 is MNHEY, CDR2 SVGEGT. The CDR3 reads CASSDRGGTYNEQFF. CDR3 DNA: TGTGCCAGCAGTGACCGTGGGGGGACCTACAATGAGCAGTTCTTC.

The chain uses TRBV28 and TRBJ1-1, with 10 bases fitting TRBD1. V trimming: 6 bases; J trimming: 3 bases; junction bases outside the gene matches: 10. Per the germline V gene, CDR1 is MDHEN and CDR2 is SYDVKM. The CDR3 extends over 16 amino acids. In DNA form, the CDR3 reads TGTGCCAGCAGACCGACAGGGGGCGGCGGGGACACTGAAGCTTTCTTT. Protein: CASRPTGGGGDTEAFF.

This chain uses TRBV5-1 with TRBJ2-1; 12 bases fit TRBD1. Germline CDR1 reads SGHRS; CDR2 reads YFSETQ. This CDR3 contains 17 residues. The V gene end was trimmed by 4 bases and the J gene end by 10 bases; junction bases not matched to a gene: 15. The CDR3 loop reads CASSPTGGTGGFGEQFF. CDR3 bases: TGCGCCAGCAGCCCCACGGGAGGGACAGGGGGCTTCGGGGAGCAGTTCTTC.

The V gene is TRBV10-2, the J gene TRBJ1-2, with a weak D call TRBD1 (5 bases). Germline lookup yields CDR1 WSHSY and CDR2 SAAADI. V was trimmed by 6 bases and J by 6 bases, leaving 14 bases between them. The CDR3 consists of 13 residues. Written as DNA, the CDR3 is TGCGCCAGCAGCGAACAGGTACTTGATGGCTACACCTTC. Translated, it gives CASSEQVLDGYTF.

As for this clone: At one end, the junction sequence differs from germline, possibly due to a read error. This chain connects TRBV7-7 to TRBJ2-5; TRBD1 matches at 11 bases. The CDR3 is 16 amino acids. The germline V gene has CDR1 SSHAT and CDR2 FNYEAQ (reference sequence). The CDR3 reads CASSLDWTGGGETQYF. Written as DNA, the CDR3 is TGTGCTAGCAGCTTGGACTGGACAGGGGGCGGGGAGACCCAGTACTTC.

This rearrangement joins TRBV9 to TRBJ2-7; TRBD2 matches 8 bases. V lost 2 bases, J lost 5 bases, and 6 bases stayed unmatched. Germline assignment: CDR1 SGDLS and CDR2 YYNGEE. The CDR3 runs 14 residues. Here the CDR3 DNA reads TGTGCCAGCAGCGTCTCCGGGCGGGGGGACGAGCAGTACTTC. Its protein is CASSVSGRGDEQYF.

V and J are TRBV5-1 and TRBJ1-2, with 9 bases that match TRBD1. The CDR3 consists of 13 residues. From germline, CDR1 is SGHRS and CDR2 YFSETQ. Losses at the gene ends were 5 bases for V and 6 bases for J; bases not matched to a gene: 5. CDR3 region: CASRVTGGDGYTF. In DNA, the CDR3 is TGCGCCAGCAGAGTCACAGGGGGCGATGGCTACACCTTC.

This clone was seen a few times. The chain combines TRBV5-5 with TRBJ1-6; 9 bases agree with TRBD1. The germline V gene has CDR1 SGHKS and CDR2 YYEKEE (reference sequence). This CDR3 comprises 15 residues. J gave up 6 bases and V 1 base, and 2 bases lay outside the gene matches. CDR3 region: CASSLTGGSNSPLHF. The CDR3 region has the DNA TGTGCCAGCAGCTTGACAGGGGGCTCTAATTCACCCCTCCACTTT.

The V gene is TRBV25-1, the J gene TRBJ1-2; TRBD1 matches at 7 bases. Germline V gives CDR1 MGHDK, CDR2 SYGVNS. V was clipped by 3 bases and J by 1 base; unmatched bases: 8. This CDR3 spans 16 amino acids. The CDR3: CASSDLDRDVNYGYTF. CDR3 bases: TGTGCCAGCAGTGACCTCGACAGGGACGTTAACTATGGCTACACCTTC.

This chain joins TRBV4-1 and TRBJ1-1; D is undetermined. The ends were cut back, 0 bases at V and 5 bases at J, with 10 bases in the middle. The germline gives CDR1 MGHRA, CDR2 YSYEKL. This CDR3 spans 14 amino acids. The CDR3 is CASSQEYTRTEAFF. DNA of the CDR3: TGCGCCAGCAGCCAAGAATATACGCGAACTGAAGCTTTCTTT.

In its sample, this clone was seen once. This chain joins TRBV9 and TRBJ1-5, with 8 bases that match TRBD1. Germline lookup yields CDR1 SGDLS and CDR2 YYNGEE. The CDR3 is 14 residues long. Trimming cost V 2 bases and J 6 bases; bases outside gene matches: 4. The CDR3 nucleotides are TGTGCCAGCAGCGTCGGACAGGGAAGTCAGCCCCAGCATTTT. Translating gives CASSVGQGSQPQHF.

The rearrangement joins TRBV10-3 to TRBJ1-5; 8 bases fit TRBD1. V was clipped by 2 bases and J by 5 bases; unmatched bases: 5. Germline-derived CDR1 and CDR2 are ENHRY and SYGVKD. The CDR3 is 15 residues long. For the CDR3, the DNA is TGTGCCATCAGTGAGGGGTTGACAGGGGATCAGCCCCAGCATTTT. The encoded protein is CAISEGLTGDQPQHF.

This chain links TRBV28 with TRBJ1-5; weak D call: TRBD1 (6 bases). Per germline, CDR1 MDHEN and CDR2 SYDVKM. CDR3 length: 13 residues. V lost 2 bases and J lost 6, with 8 bases in between. Here the CDR3 DNA reads TGTGCCAGCAGTTTAAGGGGGATTCAGCCCCAGCATTTT. Its protein product is CASSLRGIQPQHF.

The rearrangement uses TRBV5-1 and TRBJ2-7; no firm D call. The germline V gene encodes CDR1 SGHRS and CDR2 YFSETQ. V was shortened by 0 bases and J by 1 base, with 11 bases between the two germline ends. This CDR3 has 15 residues. This CDR3 is CASSLVSTKSYEQYF. The CDR3 nucleotides read TGCGCCAGCAGCTTGGTATCAACAAAATCCTACGAGCAGTACTTC.

The chain recombines TRBV28 with TRBJ2-5, with 10 bases matching TRBD1. The CDR3 has 16 amino acids. CDR1 MDHEN and CDR2 SYDVKM come from the germline V gene. Germline trimming cut 6 bases from V and 3 bases from J; bases unmatched to any gene: 10. CDR3 in DNA: TGTGCCAGCAGCGGTTGGGGACAGGGGTTCGAAGAGACCCAGTACTTC. It translates to CASSGWGQGFEETQYF.

This clone was seen a handful of times. The chain is built from TRBV11-2 and TRBJ1-4; the D gene is possibly TRBD1 (5 bases). Trimming took 4 bases from V and 14 from J, leaving 14 bases between them. There are 12 residues in the CDR3. Germline lookup yields CDR1 SGHAT and CDR2 FQNNGV. This CDR3 is CASSSGGTGLFF. CDR3 nucleotide sequence: TGTGCCAGCAGCTCAGGAGGGACGGGTCTGTTTTTT.

This clone was seen only a few times. The chain combines TRBV9 with TRBJ2-1, with D perhaps TRBD1 (6 bases). V lost 0 bases and J lost 4, with 17 bases in between. Germline V gives CDR1 SGDLS, CDR2 YYNGEE. The CDR3 is 17 residues long. CDR3 DNA: TGTGCCAGCAGCGTAGGAAGGGGGAGCGGCCTTTACAATGAGCAGTTCTTC. It is translated as CASSVGRGSGLYNEQFF.

CDR3 DNA: TGTGCCAGCAGCTTTACTAGCGGGGGGGCCGCCGGGGAGCTGTTTTTT. Translating gives CASSFTSGGAAGELFF. The chain couples TRBV9 to TRBJ2-2; 13 bases align to TRBD2. V lost 4 bases and J lost 6; bases outside the gene matches: 6. The CDR3 runs to 16 residues. The germline CDR1 and CDR2 sequences are SGDLS and YYNGEE.

J is TRBJ1-5 and V is TRBV19, with a possible D match to TRBD1 (5 bases). The CDR3 length is 15 residues. V shed 6 bases and J shed 4 bases, with 16 bases lying between them. Germline CDR1 and CDR2: LNHDA and SQIVND (reference sequence). The CDR3 DNA is TGTGCCAGTAGGAGCAGGGCAGAGAGGAATCAGCCCCAGCATTTT. It yields the protein CASRSRAERNQPQHF.

The rearrangement uses TRBV28 and TRBJ1-6; D not certain. The germline V and J ends were trimmed by 2 bases and 7 bases, with 9 bases remaining between them. The CDR3 is 14 residues long. Germline CDR1 and CDR2: MDHEN and SYDVKM. In DNA, the CDR3 is TGTGCCAGCAGTTTAATCACAGTAAATTCACCCCTCCACTTT. Translated: CASSLITVNSPLHF.

This chain uses TRBV19 with TRBJ2-3; TRBD2 matches 9 bases. Germline V gives CDR1 LNHDA, CDR2 SQIVND (reference sequence). The CDR3 is made up of 14 amino acids. The trim removed 4 bases at V and 3 bases at J, leaving 2 bases unmatched. For the CDR3, the DNA is TGTGCCAGTAGTAGCGGACTAGCGACAGATACGCAGTATTTT. This translates into CASSSGLATDTQYF.

The gene calls are TRBV2 and TRBJ1-2; no clear D gene. The CDR3 is made up of 13 amino acids. With 2 bases removed from V and 8 bases from J, the gap between germline ends came to 12 bases. Germline assignment: CDR1 SNHLY and CDR2 FYNNEI. CDR3 nucleotide sequence: TGTGCCAGCAGTGAATACGACTCCGCCGGCTACACCTTC. Protein product: CASSEYDSAGYTF.

This clone was seen only a few times. The chain joins TRBV5-6 to TRBJ1-6; 7 bases line up with TRBD1. The V and J ends lost 2 bases and 11 bases, in that order; junction bases with no gene match: 7. The CDR3 spans 14 residues. CDR1 is SGHDT, CDR2 YYEEEE, per germline. CDR3 in DNA: TGTGCCAGCAGCTTTCGAAAGGGGGCCGCACCCCTCCACTTT. Encoded protein: CASSFRKGAAPLHF. The variable domain in full, completed from reference TRBV5-6 and TRBJ1-6, reads DAGVTQSPTHLIKTRGQQVTLRCSPKSGHDTVSWYQQALGQGPQFIFQYYEEEERQRGNFPDRFSGHQFPNYSSELNVNALLLGDSALYLCASSFRKGAAPLHFGNGTRLTVT.

This clone has just one count. The V and J genes are TRBV15 and TRBJ2-7, with a tentative D call TRBD2 (6 bases). V lost 5 bases to trimming and J lost 7 bases, with 27 bases between them. This CDR3 contains 17 residues. The germline V gene has CDR1 LNHNV and CDR2 YYDKDF (reference sequence). The CDR3 protein is CATSGGTLPELRTEQYF. The CDR3 bases are TGTGCCACCAGCGGGGGGACCCTGCCGGAGCTACGTACGGAGCAGTACTTC.

V gene TRBV3-1 (or the pseudogene TRBV3-2) combines with J gene TRBJ2-2; 8 bases agree with TRBD2. Losses at the gene ends were 5 bases for V and 0 bases for J; bases not matched to a gene: 5. CDR1 LGHDT and CDR2 YNNKEL come from the germline V gene (reference sequence). The CDR3 is made up of 16 amino acids. In DNA form, the CDR3 reads TGTGCCAGCAGCGTGCCGGGACTAGCGAACACCGGGGAGCTGTTTTTT. This gives the protein CASSVPGLANTGELFF.

The chain employs TRBV5-1 and TRBJ2-1, with D unresolved. Trimming left V 1 base short and J 0 bases short, with 8 bases between. From germline, CDR1 is SGHRS and CDR2 YFSETQ. There are 15 residues in the CDR3. CDR3 loop: CASSLTQSSYNEQFF. The CDR3 DNA is TGCGCCAGCAGCTTGACACAGAGCTCCTACAATGAGCAGTTCTTC.

Points on this clone: A junction boundary mismatches the germline segment, possibly from a read error. CDR3 sequence (DNA): TGTGCCAGCAGCAGGAGCGACGGGAAGCTGTTTTTT. It translates to CASSRSDGKLFF. The chain combines TRBV6-5 with TRBJ2-2; possible D gene TRBD2, 5 bases. The CDR3 runs to 12 residues. Germline CDR1 reads MNHEY; CDR2 reads SVGAGI.

The chain carries TRBV25-1 and TRBJ1-2; TRBD1 might be the D (5 bases). Germline lookup yields CDR1 MGHDK and CDR2 SYGVNS. This CDR3 is built from 15 residues. V shed 2 bases and J shed 5 bases, with 15 bases lying between them. The CDR3 DNA reads as TGTGCCAGCAGTGAAGCAATTTCAGGGTGGTATGGCTACACCTTC. Translation gives CASSEAISGWYGYTF.

The chain is built from TRBV5-6 and TRBJ2-6; TRBD1 aligns across 9 bases. Germline V gives CDR1 SGHDT, CDR2 YYEEEE. The ends lost 2 bases at V and 0 bases at J; junction bases unmatched: 6. CDR3 length: 18 amino acids. The CDR3 is CASSFYRGRNSGANVLTF. In DNA, the CDR3 is TGTGCCAGCAGCTTTTACAGGGGGCGCAACTCTGGGGCCAACGTCCTGACTTTC.

The chain has TRBV7-2 and TRBJ2-5; 10 bases agree with TRBD2. V lost 0 bases, J lost 2 bases, and 3 bases stayed unmatched. Germline lookup yields CDR1 SGHTA and CDR2 FQGNSA. The CDR3 is made up of 16 amino acids. CDR3 sequence: CASSLASSGGQETQYF. The CDR3 DNA is TGTGCCAGCAGCTTAGCTTCTAGCGGGGGACAAGAGACCCAGTACTTC.